The subject of this entry is one TCR beta chain. Its specificity is unknown. This entry comes from a study of shared clonotypes between healthy human individuals. Overall study findings and caveats: The study found lower generation probabilities in non-shared clonotypes than in those shared by all four donors.

Per the authors' pipeline: Junction-only sequences without quality scores came from ImmunoSEQ, so filtering differed. The table came from immunoSEQ multiplex PCR; TCRdb's copy has only in-frame clones and leaves some out. V, J and clone size derive from that table, while D and trimming were established from the DNA sequence. Here the sample spans roughly 2.5 million clones, approximately 94% being singletons. This clonotype was obtained from a young man in good health. The sequencing sample was made of naive CD4+ T cells sorted from blood. Subset here: CD45RA+ positively selected.

The DNA for the CDR3 is TGTGCCAGCAGTGAGGTGGGGGGACAAACAGCTTTCTTT. Its protein is CASSEVGGQTAFF. The V gene is TRBV6-1, the J gene TRBJ1-1, with D perhaps matching TRBD1 (6 bases). The V gene lost 3 bases and the J gene lost 10 bases, with 15 bases spanning the gap. The CDR3 extends over 13 amino acids. Germline CDR1 and CDR2: MNHNS and SASEGT.